This TCR beta chain was observed in a study of shared clonotypes between healthy human individuals. This clone was picked up one time. TCRdb's copy holds only in-frame clones and misses some; the assay was immunoSEQ multiplex PCR. This sample has approximately 2,000,000 clones, with 85% to 95% found just once. Germline CDR1 and CDR2: SNHLY and FYNNEI. V lost 7 bases to trimming and J lost 0 bases, with 9 bases between them. The CDR3 consists of 13 residues. Material for sequencing was naive CD4+ T cells from PBMCs. Subset noted: CD45RA+ positively selected. This clonotype was obtained from a man aged 18 to 30 in good health. Some clones in this sample may be carry-over from other donors' samples. This chain uses TRBV2 with TRBJ1-1; D perhaps matches TRBD1 (5 bases). This CDR3 reads CASNQGLNTEAFF. The CDR3 DNA reads TGTGCCAGCAATCAGGGATTGAACACTGAAGCTTTCTTT.